This TCR beta chain was obtained from a study of graft-versus-host responses after intestinal transplantation. Study observations and caveats: An association linked early post-transplant HvG declines with peak circulating GvH clone levels.

Germline V gene lookup returns CDR1 MGHRA and CDR2 YSYEKL. Trimming took 5 bases from V and 3 from J, leaving 11 bases between them. The CDR3 is 13 residues long. To note about this clone: The antigen is not known.

Profiling relied on immunoSEQ multiplex PCR, and the TCRdb table lists in-frame clones only, not all of them. Altogether about 27,000 clones are present, approximately 95% being singletons, with the ten largest covering around 0.5%. This sequence joins TRBV4-1 and TRBJ2-7; no clear D. The sequencing used PBMCs, collected 18 days after transplant. This TCR was sampled from a human patient who received an intestinal transplant, so some T cells may come from the graft donor. CDR3 DNA: TGCGCCAGCAGCTCAGAATTACTCTACGAGCAGTACTTC. Protein product: CASSSELLYEQYF.